This is a list of T cell receptor beta chains from one sample in a study of blood T cell repertoires in COVID-19. TCRdb's table, derived via immunoSEQ multiplex PCR, lists solely in-frame clones and lacks some. The profile covers about 180,000 clones, with roughly four fifths appearing a single time and 7.6% taken by the ten largest. What was sequenced was peripheral blood. All receptors come from a woman aged 70-85 years with COVID-19, enrolled during active disease. Both conserved end residues are part of each CDR3. A D gene is named only where the DNA matches it firmly. Only some rows state a clone size, as once, few, many or a class for expanded clones.

clone size	V gene	D gene	J gene	CDR3 protein	CDR3 DNA
NA	TRBV18	NA	TRBJ1-2	CASSPDLGSDYGYTF	TGTGCCAGCTCACCAGATTTGGGCTCGGATTATGGCTACACCTTC
few	TRBV7-2	NA	TRBJ1-4	CASSSEPHEKLFF	TGTGCCAGCAGCTCGGAGCCGCATGAAAAACTGTTTTTT
once	TRBV6-5	NA	TRBJ1-1	CASSYIGTEAFF	TGTGCCAGCAGTTACATCGGGACTGAAGCTTTCTTT
few	TRBV2	TRBD1	TRBJ2-1	CASSDVGQGNNEQFF	TGTGCCAGCAGTGATGTGGGACAGGGTAACAATGAGCAGTTCTTC
few	TRBV9	TRBD1	TRBJ2-7	CASSVAGQNYEQYF	TGTGCCAGCAGCGTAGCGGGACAGAACTACGAGCAGTACTTC
NA	TRBV30	NA	TRBJ1-2	CAWSPIDTLYGYTF	TGTGCCTGGAGTCCCATCGACACCCTCTATGGCTACACCTTC
NA	TRBV7-9	NA	TRBJ2-3	CASSLDRDSDTQYF	TGTGCCAGCAGCTTAGACCGGGACTCAGATACGCAGTATTTT
NA	TRBV28	NA	TRBJ2-7	CASNFPGYEQYF	TGTGCCAGCAACTTCCCAGGATACGAGCAGTACTTC
NA	TRBV4-2	TRBD2	TRBJ2-1	CASSQSNPSGMAEQFF	TGTGCCAGCAGCCAATCGAATCCTAGCGGGATGGCGGAGCAGTTCTTC
once	TRBV11-2	TRBD2	TRBJ2-1	CASSSRLAARDEQFF	TGTGCCAGCAGCTCACGACTAGCCGCAAGGGATGAGCAGTTCTTC
NA	TRBV27	TRBD1	TRBJ2-7	CASRQTGGATYEQYF	TGTGCCAGCAGACAGACAGGGGGGGCCACCTACGAGCAGTACTTC
NA	TRBV18	TRBD1	TRBJ2-3	CASSPLQGAQTDTQYF	TGTGCCAGCTCACCGCTACAGGGGGCGCAGACAGATACGCAGTATTTT
NA	TRBV7-3	NA	TRBJ2-1	CASSDGLLSYNEQFF	TGTGCCAGCTCGGATGGACTCCTATCCTACAATGAGCAGTTCTTC
NA	TRBV6-5	TRBD1	TRBJ2-2	CASEGTGQGTGELFF	TGTGCCAGCGAGGGGACGGGACAGGGGACCGGGGAGCTGTTTTTT
NA	TRBV11-2	NA	TRBJ2-5	CASSKGLSQETQYF	TGTGCCAGCAGCAAGGGACTTTCCCAAGAGACCCAGTACTTC
NA	TRBV5-1	NA	TRBJ1-2	CASSSTAGNYGYTF	TGCGCCAGCAGCTCGACTGCGGGGAACTATGGCTACACCTTC
NA	TRBV2	TRBD2	TRBJ2-2	CASSGKREGVGELFF	TGTGCCAGCAGTGGAAAGCGGGAGGGTGTCGGGGAGCTGTTTTTT
NA	TRBV19	TRBD1	TRBJ1-5	CASRAQQGATGQPQHF	TGTGCCAGTAGAGCTCAACAGGGGGCAACCGGGCAGCCCCAGCATTTT
NA	TRBV7-2	TRBD1	TRBJ1-2	CASSPRIVGQGSYGYTF	TGTGCCAGCAGCCCCCGGATCGTTGGACAGGGGAGCTATGGCTACACCTTC
once	TRBV19	TRBD1	TRBJ2-2	CASSIRQGAGELFF	TGTGCCAGTAGTATAAGGCAGGGGGCCGGGGAGCTGTTTTTT
NA	TRBV19	TRBD2	TRBJ2-3	CASSIRLSGSSTDTQYF	TGTGCCAGTAGTATCCGCCTTAGCGGGAGTAGCACAGATACGCAGTATTTT
NA	TRBV18	TRBD1	TRBJ1-2	CASSPGQGSYGYTF	TGTGCCAGCTCACCGGGACAGGGCAGCTATGGCTACACCTTC
NA	TRBV19	NA	TRBJ2-2	CASSIPSAGTGELFF	TGTGCCAGTAGTATCCCTAGCGCAGGCACCGGGGAGCTGTTTTTT
once	TRBV24-1	TRBD2	TRBJ2-1	CATSDGLAGVEEQFF	TGTGCCACCAGTGACGGACTAGCGGGAGTGGAGGAGCAGTTCTTC
NA	TRBV6-2/TRBV6-3	NA	TRBJ1-4	CASSLRTPPTNEKLFF	TGTGCCAGCAGTCTCCGGACACCTCCAACTAATGAAAAACTGTTTTTT
NA	TRBV3-1/TRBV3-2	NA	TRBJ2-7	CASSQAEGREQYF	TGTGCCAGCAGCCAAGCGGAGGGCCGGGAGCAGTACTTC
NA	TRBV5-5	NA	TRBJ2-2	CASSRTVSLTGELFF	TGTGCCAGCAGCCGGACAGTTTCCCTCACCGGGGAGCTGTTTTTT
few	TRBV10-3	TRBD1	TRBJ1-1	CAISDSGGPTEAFF	TGTGCCATCAGTGATTCAGGGGGGCCAACTGAAGCTTTCTTT
NA	TRBV7-8	NA	TRBJ2-3	CASNPTWAGDTQYF	TGTGCCAGCAATCCTACGTGGGCAGGAGATACGCAGTATTTT
NA	TRBV11-3	NA	TRBJ2-5	CASSLGLRGQETQYF	TGTGCCAGCAGCTTAGGTCTTCGGGGACAAGAGACCCAGTACTTC
NA	TRBV30	NA	TRBJ2-3	CAWSVGGGTDTQYF	TGTGCCTGGAGTGTAGGGGGGGGCACAGATACGCAGTATTTT
NA	TRBV2	TRBD2	TRBJ2-1	CASTSSRSLAGRAKDEQFF	TGTGCCAGCACCTCCTCTCGGTCCTTAGCGGGGAGGGCTAAGGATGAGCAGTTCTTC
NA	TRBV2	NA	TRBJ2-1	CASSQYNEQFF	TGTGCCAGCAGTCAGTACAATGAGCAGTTCTTC